A single sample gave rise to the 19 T cell receptor beta chains below, sequenced in a study of blood T cell repertoires in COVID-19. TCRdb keeps only in-frame clones here, not all; method: immunoSEQ multiplex PCR. The table shows some 190,000 clones, with about 80% occurring only once. Sequenced sample: peripheral blood. All receptors come from an elderly woman with COVID-19, enrolled during active disease.

CDR3 sequence: CATSEPGAAGGGYEQYF. The CDR3 DNA reads as TGTGCCACCAGCGAGCCCGGGGCGGCGGGAGGTGGATACGAGCAGTACTTC. The chain is built from TRBV15 and TRBJ2-7, with 8 bases fitting TRBD2. The germline V gene encodes CDR1 LNHNV and CDR2 YYDKDF (reference sequence). J was trimmed by 4 bases and V by 5 bases; bases with no gene match: 16. The CDR3 is 17 amino acids.

The rearrangement joins TRBV4-1 to TRBJ2-5, with 11 bases that match TRBD2. This CDR3 region has 15 residues. After removal of 3 bases from V and 7 bases from J, the junction contained 7 bases not matched to a gene. In germline, CDR1 is MGHRA, CDR2 YSYEKL. The CDR3 sequence is CASSQVAGGRWTQYF. In DNA form, the CDR3 reads TGCGCCAGCAGCCAGGTAGCGGGGGGGCGTTGGACCCAGTACTTC.

This clone was seen just once. The chain combines TRBV2 with TRBJ1-3; 7 bases agree with TRBD1. Germline CDR1 and CDR2: SNHLY and FYNNEI. The V gene end was trimmed by 3 bases and the J gene end by 4 bases; junction bases not matched to a gene: 6. CDR3 size: 15 residues. The CDR3 coding sequence is TGTGCCAGCAGTGAGGAAGGGGGCCTGGGAAACACCATATATTTT. Translation gives CASSEEGGLGNTIYF.

This clone has only one observation. The V call is TRBV19, the J call TRBJ2-5, with 8 bases fitting TRBD2. Germline V gene lookup returns CDR1 LNHDA and CDR2 SQIVND (reference sequence). Trimming removed 1 base from V and 2 bases from J; junction bases left unmatched: 18. The CDR3 covers 20 residues. The CDR3 region has the DNA TGTGCCAGTAGTATAGGCGGGGGCGTTCGCGGGAGGCGACTTCAAGAGACCCAGTACTTC. It encodes CASSIGGGVRGRRLQETQYF.

This chain uses TRBV19 with TRBJ1-1; D is undetermined. Germline lookup yields CDR1 LNHDA and CDR2 SQIVND (reference sequence). V was clipped by 3 bases and J by 6 bases, with 14 bases between them. The CDR3 length is 14 residues. CDR3 coding DNA: TGTGCCAGTAGTATGAGAGGGCTCCCCTCTGAAGCTTTCTTT. Protein product: CASSMRGLPSEAFF.

The J gene is TRBJ2-7, the V gene TRBV10-3; perhaps TRBD2 as D (6 bases). This CDR3 region has 15 residues. The V end lost 3 bases, the J end lost 6 bases, and 18 bases lay between the germline ends. Germline V gene sequence: CDR1 ENHRY, CDR2 SYGVKD. In DNA, the CDR3 is TGTGCCATCAGTGACTCCGCGGGGTTGGGGATCGAGCAGTACTTC. As protein: CAISDSAGLGIEQYF.

This clone was seen only once. This chain joins TRBV4-2 and TRBJ1-6, with 8 nucleotides matching TRBD1. After removal of 4 bases from V and 8 bases from J, the junction contained 7 bases not matched to a gene. The CDR3 is made up of 15 amino acids. CDR1 LGHNA and CDR2 YNFKEQ come from the germline V gene. CDR3 region: CASSPPGGLDSPLHF. The CDR3 coding sequence is TGTGCCAGCAGCCCTCCAGGGGGCCTGGATTCACCCCTCCACTTT.

The chain links TRBV18 to TRBJ2-7; 7 bases map to TRBD1. The V gene's germline CDR1 is KGHSH and CDR2 LQKENI. After removal of 5 bases from V and 3 bases from J, the junction contained 7 bases not matched to a gene. The CDR3 is made up of 14 amino acids. DNA of the CDR3: TGTGCCAGCTCATCAGGGGGTTCTCTCTACGAGCAGTACTTC. Encoded protein: CASSSGGSLYEQYF.

The J gene is TRBJ2-1, the V gene TRBV18, with TRBD1 matching over 10 bases. There are 15 residues in the CDR3. CDR1 and CDR2 (germline): KGHSH, LQKENI. With V trimmed by 1 base and J by 8 bases, 5 bases remained unmatched. The CDR3: CASSPRTGGTDEQFF. The DNA of the CDR3 is TGTGCCAGCTCACCACGGACAGGGGGTACGGATGAGCAGTTCTTC.

The V and J genes are TRBV5-6 and TRBJ2-1; 8 bases line up with TRBD2. The CDR3 extends over 16 amino acids. The V and J ends lost 3 bases and 4 bases, in that order; junction bases with no gene match: 9. Germline loops: CDR1 SGHDT, CDR2 YYEEEE. The CDR3 DNA reads TGTGCCAGCAGCTCGGCCCTAAGCGGGAGTTACAATGAGCAGTTCTTC. Protein product: CASSSALSGSYNEQFF.

The rearrangement joins TRBV9 to TRBJ2-6; a weak D match, TRBD1 (6 bases). V was cut by 4 bases and J by 0 bases, with 11 bases left in between. This CDR3 spans 16 amino acids. The germline gives CDR1 SGDLS, CDR2 YYNGEE. Here the CDR3 reads CASSPQGTSGANVLTF. Written as DNA, the CDR3 is TGTGCCAGCAGCCCTCAGGGGACCTCTGGGGCCAACGTCCTGACTTTC.

This clone turned up a few times. The V and J genes are TRBV18 and TRBJ2-5, with D unclear. V gave up 2 bases and J gave up 1 base, with 8 bases separating them. The CDR3 consists of 14 residues. CDR1 is KGHSH, CDR2 LQKENI, per germline. For the CDR3, the DNA is TGTGCCAGCTCACCAATAGAGGCCCAAGAGACCCAGTACTTC. Residues: CASSPIEAQETQYF.

The chain employs TRBV10-3 and TRBJ1-5, with 9 bases identical to TRBD1. Trimming removed 8 bases from V and 2 bases from J; junction bases left unmatched: 7. Germline CDR1 and CDR2: ENHRY and SYGVKD. This CDR3 has 15 amino acids. CDR3 sequence reads: CAIGGQGTGNQPQHF. The CDR3 DNA reads as TGTGCCATCGGGGGACAGGGAACGGGCAATCAGCCCCAGCATTTT.

The chain has TRBV27 and TRBJ2-3; 13 nucleotides agree with TRBD2. The CDR3 has 17 residues. CDR1 and CDR2 from the germline V gene are MNHEY and SMNVEV (reference sequence). Trimming at V came to 3 bases and at J to 1 base, leaving 4 bases not matched to a gene. The CDR3: CASSLGGTSGGTDTQYF. CDR3 coding DNA: TGTGCCAGCAGTTTGGGTGGGACTAGCGGGGGCACAGATACGCAGTATTTT.

This clone was seen more than once but under ten times. The chain joins TRBV5-1 to TRBJ1-2; no firm D call. Per germline, CDR1 SGHRS and CDR2 YFSETQ. The CDR3 length is 15 residues. V lost 0 bases and J 4 bases, leaving 13 bases between the germline ends. The CDR3 reads CASSLEVAGSYGYTF. CDR3 in DNA: TGCGCCAGCAGCTTGGAGGTCGCGGGGAGCTATGGCTACACCTTC.

V usage is TRBV2 and J usage is TRBJ1-4; 8 bases are a match to TRBD1. Germline CDR1 SNHLY, CDR2 FYNNEI. This CDR3 region has 15 residues. V was pared by 2 bases and J by 4 bases, with 3 bases of the junction left unmatched. The CDR3 loop reads CASSEQTGVNEKLFF. The CDR3 nucleotides are TGTGCCAGCAGTGAACAGACAGGGGTTAATGAAAAACTGTTTTTT.

V usage is TRBV9 and J usage is TRBJ2-1, with 7 bases fitting TRBD1. The V gene's germline CDR1 is SGDLS and CDR2 YYNGEE. The CDR3 covers 15 residues. J lost 7 bases, V lost 3 bases, and 10 bases had no gene match. Here the CDR3 DNA reads TGTGCCAGCAGCGCCCGCCCGGGACAGCCGAATGAGCAGTTCTTC. It translates to CASSARPGQPNEQFF. The whole variable domain, remainder taken from reference TRBV9 and TRBJ2-1, is DSGVTQTPKHLITATGQRVTLRCSPRSGDLSVYWYQQSLDQGLQFLIQYYNGEERAKGNILERFSAQQFPDLHSELNLSSLELGDSALYFCASSARPGQPNEQFFGPGTRLTVL.

The J gene is TRBJ2-7, the V gene TRBV28; D is unclear. The germline V and J ends were trimmed by 4 bases and 2 bases, with 6 bases remaining between them. CDR1 and CDR2 from the germline V gene are MDHEN and SYDVKM. This CDR3 comprises 12 residues. The CDR3 DNA reads TGTGCCAGCAGTTCCACTCCCTACGAGCAGTACTTC. It specifies CASSSTPYEQYF.

The table lists this clone with a few counts. The CDR3 is CATAADRGIPLHF. The CDR3 DNA sequence: TGTGCCACCGCCGCCGACAGGGGTATACCCCTCCACTTT. The chain couples TRBV15 to TRBJ1-6; 8 bases are a match to TRBD1. J was trimmed by 12 bases and V by 8 bases; bases with no gene match: 9. The CDR3 is 13 amino acids. The germline CDR1 and CDR2 sequences are LNHNV and YYDKDF (reference sequence).